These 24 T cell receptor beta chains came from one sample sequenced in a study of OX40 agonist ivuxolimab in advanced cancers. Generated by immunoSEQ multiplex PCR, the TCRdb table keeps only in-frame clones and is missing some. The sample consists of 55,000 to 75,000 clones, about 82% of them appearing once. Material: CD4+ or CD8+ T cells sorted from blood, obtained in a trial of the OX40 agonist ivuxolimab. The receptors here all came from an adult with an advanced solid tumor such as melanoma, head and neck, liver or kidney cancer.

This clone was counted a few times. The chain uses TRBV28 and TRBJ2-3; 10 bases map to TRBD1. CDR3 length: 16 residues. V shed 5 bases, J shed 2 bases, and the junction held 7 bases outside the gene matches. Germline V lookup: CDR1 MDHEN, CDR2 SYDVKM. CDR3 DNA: TGTGCCAGCAGTCCGGGACAGGGGTGGAACACAGATACGCAGTATTTT. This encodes CASSPGQGWNTDTQYF.

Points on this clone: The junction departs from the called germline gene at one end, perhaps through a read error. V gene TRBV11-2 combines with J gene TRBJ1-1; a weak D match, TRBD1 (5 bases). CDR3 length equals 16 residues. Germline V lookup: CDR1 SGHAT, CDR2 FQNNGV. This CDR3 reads CASRLGPGTANTEAFF. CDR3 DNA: TGTGCCAGCAGGTTAGGCCCCGGGACGGCGAACACTGAAGCTTTCTTT.

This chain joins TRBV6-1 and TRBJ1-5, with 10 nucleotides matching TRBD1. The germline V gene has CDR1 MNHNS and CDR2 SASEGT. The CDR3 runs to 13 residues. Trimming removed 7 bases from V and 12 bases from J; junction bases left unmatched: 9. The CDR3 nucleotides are TGTGCCAGCAATCGCCAAGGACAGGGGGGCCAGCATTTT. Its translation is CASNRQGQGGQHF.

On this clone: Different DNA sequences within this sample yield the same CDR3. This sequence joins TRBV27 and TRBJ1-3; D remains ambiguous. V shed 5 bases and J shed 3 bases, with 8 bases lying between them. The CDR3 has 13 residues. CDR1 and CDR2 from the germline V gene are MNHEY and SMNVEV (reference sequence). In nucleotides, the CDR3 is TGTGCCAGCAGTGGGTTGAGTGGAAACACCATATATTTT. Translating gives CASSGLSGNTIYF.

The CDR3 protein is CASSTQGRRTSPLHF. The CDR3 coding sequence is TGTGCCAGCAGTACGCAGGGGCGACGAACATCACCCCTCCACTTT. The chain recombines TRBV6-5 with TRBJ1-6; D is possibly TRBD1 (6 bases). The germline V gene encodes CDR1 MNHEY and CDR2 SVGAGI. CDR3 length: 15 residues. The germline V and J ends were trimmed by 5 bases and 10 bases, with 18 bases remaining between them.

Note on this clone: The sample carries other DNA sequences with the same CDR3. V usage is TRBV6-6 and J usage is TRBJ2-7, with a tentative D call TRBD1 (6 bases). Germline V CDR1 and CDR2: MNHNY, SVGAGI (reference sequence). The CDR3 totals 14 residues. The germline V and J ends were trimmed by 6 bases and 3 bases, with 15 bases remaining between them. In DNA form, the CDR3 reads TGTGCCAGCAGCCAGAATCAGGGGTACTACGAGCAGTACGTC. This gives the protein CASSQNQGYYEQYV.

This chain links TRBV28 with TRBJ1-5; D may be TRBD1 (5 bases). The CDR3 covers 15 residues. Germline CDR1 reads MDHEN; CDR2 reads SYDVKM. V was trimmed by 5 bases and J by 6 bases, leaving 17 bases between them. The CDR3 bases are TGTGCCAGCAGTCTCCCTGGGACGGGAAGTCAGCCCCAGCATTTT. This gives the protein CASSLPGTGSQPQHF.

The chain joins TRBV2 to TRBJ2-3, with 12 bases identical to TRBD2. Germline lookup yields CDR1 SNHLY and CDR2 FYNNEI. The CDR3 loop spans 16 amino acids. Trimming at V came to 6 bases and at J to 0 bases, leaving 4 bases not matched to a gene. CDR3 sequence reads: CASRRLAGASTDTQYF. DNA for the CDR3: TGTGCCAGCAGGCGACTAGCGGGGGCTAGCACAGATACGCAGTATTTT.

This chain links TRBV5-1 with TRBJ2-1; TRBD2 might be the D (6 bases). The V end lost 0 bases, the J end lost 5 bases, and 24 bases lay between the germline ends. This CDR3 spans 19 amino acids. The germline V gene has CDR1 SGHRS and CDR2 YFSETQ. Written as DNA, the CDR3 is TGCGCCAGCAGCTTGGCGCCTCGCTCGGGAGTGTTTCAAAACAATGAGCAGTTCTTC. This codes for CASSLAPRSGVFQNNEQFF. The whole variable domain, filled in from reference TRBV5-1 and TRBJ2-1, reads KAGVTQTPRYLIKTRGQQVTLSCSPISGHRSVSWYQQTPGQGLQFLFEYFSETQRNKGNFPGRFSGRQFSNSRSEMNVSTLELGDSALYLCASSLAPRSGVFQNNEQFFGPGTRLTVL.

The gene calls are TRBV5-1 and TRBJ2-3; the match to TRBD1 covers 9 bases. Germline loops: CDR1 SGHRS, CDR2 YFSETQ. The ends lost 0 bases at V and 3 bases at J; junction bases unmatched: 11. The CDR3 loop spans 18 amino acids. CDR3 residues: CASSLVTDPGTGTDTQYF. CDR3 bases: TGCGCCAGCAGCTTGGTTACGGACCCCGGGACAGGGACAGATACGCAGTATTTT.

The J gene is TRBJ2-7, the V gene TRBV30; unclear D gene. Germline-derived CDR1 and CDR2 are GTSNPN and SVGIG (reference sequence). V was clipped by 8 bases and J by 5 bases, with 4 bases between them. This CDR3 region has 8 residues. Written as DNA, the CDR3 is TGTGCCGCAGACGAGCAGTACTTC. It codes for CAADEQYF.

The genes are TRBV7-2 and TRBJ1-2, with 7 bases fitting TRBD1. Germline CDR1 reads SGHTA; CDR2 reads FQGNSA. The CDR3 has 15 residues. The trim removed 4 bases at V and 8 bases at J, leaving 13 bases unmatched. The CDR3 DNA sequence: TGTGCCAGCAGCTCCCACTTCCAAACAGGGGTGGGCTACACCTTC. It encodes CASSSHFQTGVGYTF.

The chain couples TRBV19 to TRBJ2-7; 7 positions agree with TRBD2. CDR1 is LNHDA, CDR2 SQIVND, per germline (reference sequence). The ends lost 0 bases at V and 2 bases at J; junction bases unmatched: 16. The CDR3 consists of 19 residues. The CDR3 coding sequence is TGTGCCAGTAGTATAGACAGCGGGACGGGTTACAACCGTCCCTACGAGCAGTACTTC. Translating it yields CASSIDSGTGYNRPYEQYF.

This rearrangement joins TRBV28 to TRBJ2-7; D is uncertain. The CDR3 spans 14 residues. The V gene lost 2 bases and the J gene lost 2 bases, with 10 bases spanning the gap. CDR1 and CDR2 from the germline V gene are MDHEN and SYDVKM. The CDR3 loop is CASSLLARPYEQYF. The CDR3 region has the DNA TGTGCCAGCAGTTTACTGGCTCGACCCTACGAGCAGTACTTC.

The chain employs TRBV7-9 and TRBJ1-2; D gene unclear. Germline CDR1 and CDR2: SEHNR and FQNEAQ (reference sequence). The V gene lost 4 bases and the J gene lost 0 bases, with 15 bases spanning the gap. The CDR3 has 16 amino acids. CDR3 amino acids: CASSSENSEANYGYTF. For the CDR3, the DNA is TGTGCCAGCAGCTCCGAGAACAGTGAAGCTAACTATGGCTACACCTTC.

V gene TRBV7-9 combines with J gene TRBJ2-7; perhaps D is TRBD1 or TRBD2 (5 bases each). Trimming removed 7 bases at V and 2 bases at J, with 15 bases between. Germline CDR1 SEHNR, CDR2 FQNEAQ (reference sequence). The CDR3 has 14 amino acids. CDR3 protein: CASTQRETAYEQYF. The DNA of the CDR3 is TGTGCCAGCACCCAAAGGGAGACAGCCTACGAGCAGTACTTC.

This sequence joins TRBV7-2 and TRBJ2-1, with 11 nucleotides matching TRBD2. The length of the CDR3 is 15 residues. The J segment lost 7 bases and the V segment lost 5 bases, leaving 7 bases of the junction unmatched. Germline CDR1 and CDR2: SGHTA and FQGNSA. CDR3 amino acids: CASSPIAGGGNEQFF. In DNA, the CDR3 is TGTGCCAGCAGCCCCATAGCGGGGGGGGGAAATGAGCAGTTCTTC.

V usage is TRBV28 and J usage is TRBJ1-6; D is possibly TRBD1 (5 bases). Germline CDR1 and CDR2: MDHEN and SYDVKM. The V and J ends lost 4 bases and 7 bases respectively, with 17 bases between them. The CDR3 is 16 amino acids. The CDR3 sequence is CASSSHSGRLNSPLHF. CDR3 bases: TGTGCCAGCAGTTCCCATTCAGGGCGACTAAATTCACCCCTCCACTTT.

CDR3 nucleotide sequence: TGTGCCAGCAGTGAACAGGGTACTGTCTCTGGAAACACCATATATTTT. Translating gives CASSEQGTVSGNTIYF. The chain recombines TRBV6-1 with TRBJ1-3; D is perhaps TRBD1 (5 bases). Germline V gene sequence: CDR1 MNHNS, CDR2 SASEGT. This CDR3 has 16 residues. With 2 bases removed from V and 0 bases from J, the gap between germline ends came to 11 bases.

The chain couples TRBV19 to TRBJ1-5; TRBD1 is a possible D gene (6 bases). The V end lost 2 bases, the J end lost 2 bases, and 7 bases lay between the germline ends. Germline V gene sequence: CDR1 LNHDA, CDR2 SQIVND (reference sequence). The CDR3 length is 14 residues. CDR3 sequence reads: CASSIRGGNQPQHF. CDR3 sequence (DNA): TGTGCCAGTAGTATAAGGGGGGGCAATCAGCCCCAGCATTTT.

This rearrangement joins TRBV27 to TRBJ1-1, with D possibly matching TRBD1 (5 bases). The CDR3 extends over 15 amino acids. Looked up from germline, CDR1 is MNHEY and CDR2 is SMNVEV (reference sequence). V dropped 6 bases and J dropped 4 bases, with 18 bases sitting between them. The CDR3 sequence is CASRGIREDRTEAFF. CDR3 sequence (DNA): TGTGCCAGCAGGGGAATCAGGGAGGACCGCACTGAAGCTTTCTTT.

The CDR3 region has the DNA TGTGCCAGCAGCCAATCGACACGAACTGAAGCTTTCTTT. Protein product: CASSQSTRTEAFF. The J gene is TRBJ1-1, the V gene TRBV16; unclear D gene. CDR1 is KGHSY and CDR2 is FQNENV in the germline V gene. V lost 0 bases and J 5 bases, leaving 7 bases between the germline ends. This CDR3 contains 13 residues.

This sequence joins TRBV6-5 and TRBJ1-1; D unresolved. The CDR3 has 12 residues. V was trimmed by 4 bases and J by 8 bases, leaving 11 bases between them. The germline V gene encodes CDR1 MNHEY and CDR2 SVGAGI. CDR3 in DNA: TGTGCCAGCAGTTTGAAAGGGTTAGAAGCTTTCTTT. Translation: CASSLKGLEAFF.

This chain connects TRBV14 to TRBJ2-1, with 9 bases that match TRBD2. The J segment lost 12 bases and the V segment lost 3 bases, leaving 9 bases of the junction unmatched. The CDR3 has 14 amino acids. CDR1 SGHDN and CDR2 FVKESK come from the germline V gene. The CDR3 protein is CASSQGSGGFRQFF. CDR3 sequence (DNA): TGTGCCAGCAGCCAGGGGAGCGGGGGGTTCCGGCAGTTCTTC.